Below are 21 T cell receptor beta chains sequenced from a single sample in a study of T cell changes during pregnancy in multiple sclerosis. The method was immunoSEQ multiplex PCR; TCRdb's version includes in-frame clones alone and lacks a portion of them. The top ten hold over 1.1% of the sample, which has 65,000 to 85,000 clones, roughly 90% seen once. Sequenced here: peripheral blood, sampled in the second trimester of pregnancy. Receptors originate from a female donor with multiple sclerosis, enrolled in a pregnancy study.

The chain's CDR3 is CASRSRDSYEQYF. CDR3 sequence (DNA): TGTGCCAGTCGATCCCGGGACAGTTACGAGCAGTACTTC. The chain recombines TRBV19 with TRBJ2-7; 7 bases are a match to TRBD1. Trimming removed 8 bases from V and 4 bases from J; junction bases left unmatched: 8. This CDR3 contains 13 residues. Germline-derived CDR1 and CDR2 are LNHDA and SQIVND (reference sequence).

V and J are TRBV9 and TRBJ2-1, with TRBD2 identical over 9 bases. CDR1 is SGDLS, CDR2 YYNGEE, per germline. This CDR3 comprises 17 residues. Unmatched junction bases numbered 15, after V lost 4 bases and J lost 7 bases. The CDR3 loop is CASSNKHAGGLENEQFF. The DNA for the CDR3 is TGTGCCAGCAGCAACAAACACGCGGGGGGGCTAGAGAATGAGCAGTTCTTC.

This sequence joins TRBV5-1 and TRBJ1-2, with 9 bases that match TRBD1. The germline CDR1 and CDR2 sequences are SGHRS and YFSETQ. This CDR3 has 14 residues. The junction had 1 base not matched to a gene; V was cut back by 0 bases and J by 4 bases. The CDR3 nucleotides read TGCGCCAGCAGCTTGGGGGGACAGGGCTATGGCTACACCTTC. It translates to CASSLGGQGYGYTF.

The chain combines TRBV6-5 with TRBJ2-3, with a weak D call TRBD1 (6 bases). The length of the CDR3 is 15 residues. Germline V gene data show CDR1 as MNHEY and CDR2 as SVGAGI. V lost 0 bases, J lost 4 bases, and 11 bases lay in between. The CDR3 spells CASSYSVGGPDTQYF. In DNA, the CDR3 is TGTGCCAGCAGTTACTCCGTTGGGGGCCCAGATACGCAGTATTTT.

The rearrangement uses TRBV19 and TRBJ2-3, with 10 bases identical to TRBD1. This CDR3 spans 15 amino acids. Trimming removed 4 bases from V and 4 bases from J; junction bases left unmatched: 5. Germline V gene lookup returns CDR1 LNHDA and CDR2 SQIVND (reference sequence). CDR3 loop: CASSTPGQGSDTQYF. CDR3 nucleotide sequence: TGTGCCAGTAGTACTCCGGGACAGGGGTCAGATACGCAGTATTTT.

The chain carries TRBV7-2 and TRBJ1-5; a possible D gene is TRBD1 (6 bases). Trimming pared 1 base from V and 7 bases from J, leaving 14 bases between. CDR1 is SGHTA and CDR2 is FQGNSA in the germline V gene. The CDR3 sequence is 15 residues long. This CDR3 reads CASSLEWGHSQPQHF. The CDR3 DNA sequence: TGTGCCAGCAGCTTAGAATGGGGGCATTCCCAGCCCCAGCATTTT.

The rearrangement uses TRBV30 and TRBJ1-6; 7 bases match TRBD1. Germline assignment: CDR1 GTSNPN and CDR2 SVGIG (reference sequence). This CDR3 has 16 amino acids. Losses at the gene ends were 4 bases for V and 10 bases for J; bases not matched to a gene: 16. Here the CDR3 reads CAWTETGDNYISPLHF. CDR3 in DNA: TGTGCCTGGACGGAAACAGGGGACAATTATATATCACCCCTCCACTTT.

The rearrangement uses TRBV7-9 and TRBJ1-5, with TRBD1 as a possible D gene (6 bases). The CDR3 contains 13 residues. In germline, CDR1 is SEHNR, CDR2 FQNEAQ (reference sequence). Deletions cut 4 bases from V and 5 bases from J, with 9 bases between. The CDR3 DNA sequence: TGTGCCAGCAGCTCCAACAGGGATCAGCCCCAGCATTTT. It is translated as CASSSNRDQPQHF.

The genes are TRBV11-1 and TRBJ2-7; 9 nucleotides line up with TRBD2. Trimming cost V 1 base and J 3 bases; bases outside gene matches: 7. This CDR3 contains 16 residues. In germline, CDR1 is SGHAT, CDR2 FQDESV (reference sequence). CDR3 nucleotides: TGTGCCAGCAGCTTAGGACGGGGTAGCGGGAGCTACGAGCAGTACTTC. Its translation: CASSLGRGSGSYEQYF.

This chain links TRBV30 with TRBJ1-1, with D unresolved. V gave up 3 bases and J gave up 5 bases, with 19 bases separating them. There are 15 residues in the CDR3. CDR1 and CDR2 from the germline V gene are GTSNPN and SVGIG (reference sequence). Here the CDR3 DNA reads TGTGCCTGGAGGTCTCGGGAGACTCGGAGGACTGAAGCTTTCTTT. Its protein is CAWRSRETRRTEAFF.

The V and J genes are TRBV6-1 and TRBJ2-7, with 9 bases fitting TRBD2. This CDR3 is 14 amino acids long. Germline CDR1 reads MNHNS; CDR2 reads SASEGT. The trim removed 1 base at V and 2 bases at J, leaving 0 bases unmatched. CDR3 coding DNA: TGTGCCAGCAGTGAAGGCGGGAGGGCCTACGAGCAGTACTTC. It encodes CASSEGGRAYEQYF.

The chain combines TRBV27 with TRBJ2-1; D perhaps matches TRBD2 (5 bases). Germline values: CDR1 MNHEY, CDR2 SMNVEV (reference sequence). CDR3 length: 15 residues. V dropped 4 bases and J dropped 0 bases, with 10 bases sitting between them. CDR3 DNA sequence: TGTGCCAGCAGTTCGGGGAGAAGCTCCTACAATGAGCAGTTCTTC. Amino acids: CASSSGRSSYNEQFF.

This chain links TRBV6-1 with TRBJ1-4; D perhaps matches TRBD1 (5 bases). The CDR3 is 13 residues long. V lost 8 bases, J lost 4 bases, and 11 bases lay in between. Per germline, CDR1 MNHNS and CDR2 SASEGT. CDR3 DNA sequence: TGTGCCAGCGGTTCAGGGCTTAATGAAAAACTGTTTTTT. Translation: CASGSGLNEKLFF.

V is TRBV11-3 and J is TRBJ2-2, with TRBD1 matching 8 bases. CDR1 is SGHNT and CDR2 is YENEEA in the germline V gene. J was trimmed by 10 bases and V by 5 bases; bases with no gene match: 3. The CDR3 length is 12 residues. This chain's CDR3 is CASSQDRVELFF. The CDR3 bases are TGTGCCAGCAGCCAGGACAGGGTGGAGCTGTTTTTT.

In this sample, this clone turned up once. The chain carries TRBV28 and TRBJ2-1; D possibly corresponds to TRBD1 (7 bases). Germline V gene lookup returns CDR1 MDHEN and CDR2 SYDVKM. Trimming shortened V by 6 bases and J by 7 bases, and 19 bases separated the two germline ends. There are 15 residues in the CDR3. The CDR3 here is CASSGGGEGRNEQFF. In DNA, the CDR3 is TGTGCCAGCAGCGGAGGGGGCGAGGGGCGGAATGAGCAGTTCTTC.

The V call is TRBV18, the J call TRBJ1-5, with 12 bases matching TRBD1. The CDR3 spans 16 residues. Looked up from germline, CDR1 is KGHSH and CDR2 is LQKENI. The ends lost 2 bases at V and 7 bases at J; junction bases unmatched: 6. The CDR3 DNA reads TGTGCCAGCTCACCAGGGACAGGGGGCGCGACCCAGCCCCAGCATTTT. Amino acids: CASSPGTGGATQPQHF.

V gene TRBV18 combines with J gene TRBJ2-3; 7 nucleotides align to TRBD1. Trimming took 0 bases from V and 2 from J; bases not matched to a gene: 8. This CDR3 region has 17 residues. CDR1 is KGHSH, CDR2 LQKENI, per germline. CDR3 nucleotides: TGTGCCAGCTCACCACCGGTCAGGACAGGAGACACAGATACGCAGTATTTT. Its protein product is CASSPPVRTGDTDTQYF.

The V and J genes are TRBV5-6 and TRBJ2-1; D not resolved. Trimming removed 4 bases from V and 0 bases from J, with 17 bases in between. CDR1 and CDR2 (germline): SGHDT, YYEEEE. The CDR3 is made up of 17 amino acids. As DNA, the CDR3 is TGTGCCAGCAGCCGAGATTCGGTGTGGAGCTCCTACAATGAGCAGTTCTTC. Amino acids: CASSRDSVWSSYNEQFF.

J is TRBJ1-3 and V is TRBV5-5; no clear D gene. The CDR3 is 15 amino acids. Germline loops: CDR1 SGHKS, CDR2 YYEKEE (reference sequence). V lost 6 bases and J lost 1, with 14 bases in between. The CDR3 coding sequence is TGTGCCAGCAACTACGGTGGGTCATCTGGAAACACCATATATTTT. Protein product: CASNYGGSSGNTIYF.

This chain links TRBV27 with TRBJ1-2, with 9 bases matching TRBD1. This CDR3 is 17 amino acids long. V lost 4 bases, J lost 2 bases, and 11 bases stayed unmatched. Germline CDR1 reads MNHEY; CDR2 reads SMNVEV (reference sequence). The CDR3 coding sequence is TGTGCCAGCAGTTCTCGCGATCCCGGGACAGGGAACTATGGCTACACCTTC. Protein product: CASSSRDPGTGNYGYTF.

This clone appeared once. CDR3 nucleotide sequence: TGTGCCAGCAGCGCCCGACAGGGCTCCTACGAGCAGTACTTC. This codes for CASSARQGSYEQYF. V and J are TRBV7-9 and TRBJ2-7; 7 nucleotides agree with TRBD1. V shed 5 bases, J shed 0 bases, and the junction held 4 bases outside the gene matches. The germline CDR1 and CDR2 sequences are SEHNR and FQNEAQ (reference sequence). This CDR3 is 14 amino acids long. Together with reference TRBV7-9 and TRBJ2-7, the CDR3 gives the full variable domain: DTGVSQNPRHKITKRGQNVTFRCDPISEHNRLYWYRQTLGQGPEFLTYFQNEAQLEKSRLLSDRFSAERPKGSFSTLEIQRTEQGDSAMYLCASSARQGSYEQYFGPGTRLTVT.